The 19 T cell receptor beta chains in this list originate from one sample, sequenced in a study of blood T cell repertoires in COVID-19. Profiled with immunoSEQ multiplex PCR; TCRdb holds only in-frame clones, not every one. The sample has about 68,000 clones, 86% seen once; the top ten hold more than 1.4%. Sequencing was done on a sample of peripheral blood. Every receptor here comes from a woman in her sixties or seventies with acute or convalescent COVID-19.

The chain combines TRBV7-2 with TRBJ1-2, with a weak D call TRBD1 (6 bases). The CDR3 has 14 residues. V dropped 2 bases and J dropped 7 bases, with 14 bases sitting between them. Germline CDR1 is SGHTA and CDR2 is FQGNSA. The CDR3, as DNA: TGTGCCAGCAGCTTACCGGGCAGGGGAAGTGGCTACACCTTC. Translating gives CASSLPGRGSGYTF.

This chain joins TRBV5-5 and TRBJ2-2, with TRBD2 as a possible D gene (7 bases). Germline V lookup: CDR1 SGHKS, CDR2 YYEKEE (reference sequence). Deletions cut 4 bases from V and 4 bases from J, with 14 bases between. There are 15 residues in the CDR3. CDR3 DNA: TGTGCCAGCAGCCGTAGGGGGGAGGGCACCGGGGAGCTGTTTTTT. It encodes CASSRRGEGTGELFF. The full variable domain, in which reference TRBV5-5 and TRBJ2-2 provide the parts outside the CDR3, is DAGVTQSPTHLIKTRGQQVTLRCSPISGHKSVSWYQQVLGQGPQFIFQYYEKEERGRGNFPDRFSARQFPNYSSELNVNALLLGDSALYLCASSRRGEGTGELFFGEGSRLTVL.

Only one count was recorded for this clone. In DNA form, the CDR3 reads TGTGCCAGCAGCCAACCTCCGCTTTCTAGCGGGAGAGGCAATGAGCAGTTCTTC. It translates to CASSQPPLSSGRGNEQFF. This chain uses TRBV3-1 (or the pseudogene TRBV3-2) with TRBJ2-1; 10 positions agree with TRBD2. Germline V CDR1 and CDR2: LGHDT, YNNKEL (reference sequence). The CDR3 runs 18 residues. The junction had 13 bases not matched to a gene; V was cut back by 2 bases and J by 6 bases.

The rearrangement uses TRBV5-6 and TRBJ2-2; 11 positions agree with TRBD2. Germline V CDR1 and CDR2: SGHDT, YYEEEE. The CDR3 consists of 17 residues. The V segment lost 3 bases and the J segment 4 bases; nucleotides outside the gene matches: 8. CDR3 sequence reads: CASSYPLAGDRTGELFF. CDR3 coding DNA: TGTGCCAGCAGCTACCCACTAGCGGGGGACCGCACCGGGGAGCTGTTTTTT.

This clone has more than one count but fewer than ten. The V gene is TRBV6-5, the J gene TRBJ2-1, with D unresolved. Trimming removed 7 bases from V and 0 bases from J, with 10 bases in between. Per germline, CDR1 MNHEY and CDR2 SVGAGI. The CDR3 has 14 amino acids. The CDR3 region has the DNA TGTGCCAGCAAACCGGAGAGCTCCTACAATGAGCAGTTCTTC. It is translated as CASKPESSYNEQFF.

J is TRBJ2-2 and V is TRBV18; weak D call: TRBD2 (5 bases). The germline CDR1 and CDR2 sequences are KGHSH and LQKENI. V was cut by 3 bases and J by 5 bases, with 19 bases left in between. The CDR3 covers 17 residues. The CDR3 reads CASSPTISPRGTGELFF. The CDR3 coding sequence is TGTGCCAGCTCACCCACCATCTCCCCAAGAGGGACCGGGGAGCTGTTTTTT.

The chain carries TRBV28 and TRBJ2-1; 12 bases are a match to TRBD1. J lost 10 bases, V lost 1 base, and 2 bases had no gene match. CDR3 size: 14 residues. The germline gives CDR1 MDHEN, CDR2 SYDVKM. CDR3 loop: CASSLLGTGGEQFF. The CDR3 bases are TGTGCCAGCAGTTTATTAGGGACAGGGGGCGAGCAGTTCTTC.

V usage is TRBV5-1 and J usage is TRBJ1-2; TRBD1 might be the D (5 bases). V dropped 6 bases and J dropped 0 bases, with 12 bases sitting between them. This CDR3 contains 14 residues. The germline CDR1 and CDR2 sequences are SGHRS and YFSETQ. This chain's CDR3 is CASTRDLPNYGYTF. CDR3 coding DNA: TGCGCCAGCACCAGGGACTTACCTAACTATGGCTACACCTTC.

The CDR3 reads CASSSNQRDGPDTQYF. The CDR3 bases are TGCGCCAGCAGCTCGAACCAGCGGGATGGGCCAGATACGCAGTATTTT. This chain uses TRBV5-1 with TRBJ2-3; TRBD2 aligns across 7 bases. Trimming took 3 bases from V and 4 from J; bases not matched to a gene: 11. Germline V gene lookup returns CDR1 SGHRS and CDR2 YFSETQ. The CDR3 has 16 amino acids.

V and J are TRBV7-9 and TRBJ1-2; D remains ambiguous. The CDR3 is 12 residues long. Looked up from germline, CDR1 is SEHNR and CDR2 is FQNEAQ (reference sequence). V was cut by 3 bases and J by 7 bases, with 9 bases left in between. The DNA of the CDR3 is TGTGCCAGCAGCTTGGTCTATGGTGGCTACACCTTC. This sequence encodes CASSLVYGGYTF.

This chain connects TRBV19 to TRBJ2-7, with 7 bases lining up with TRBD1. The germline gives CDR1 LNHDA, CDR2 SQIVND (reference sequence). The CDR3 sequence is 15 residues long. V lost 6 bases, J lost 0 bases, and 8 bases stayed unmatched. CDR3 bases: TGTGCCAGTAGGGGAAACTGGGACAGCTCCTACGAGCAGTACTTC. Amino acid sequence: CASRGNWDSSYEQYF.

This clone has a handful of counts. The chain couples TRBV5-4 to TRBJ2-5; D unresolved. V was trimmed by 0 bases and J by 2 bases, leaving 14 bases between them. Germline CDR1 SGHNT, CDR2 YYREEE (reference sequence). The CDR3 covers 16 residues. This CDR3 is CASSLAPSQKQETQYF. The CDR3 nucleotides read TGTGCCAGCAGCTTGGCCCCGTCGCAGAAGCAAGAGACCCAGTACTTC.

The chain joins TRBV28 to TRBJ2-7, with 7 bases fitting TRBD1. Trimming cost V 10 bases and J 7 bases; bases outside gene matches: 13. This CDR3 has 13 residues. From germline, CDR1 is MDHEN and CDR2 SYDVKM. This CDR3 is CAMWTGHREEQYF. Written as DNA, the CDR3 is TGTGCCATGTGGACAGGCCACCGGGAAGAGCAGTACTTC.

V and J are TRBV30 and TRBJ1-5, with D maybe TRBD1 (6 bases). In germline, CDR1 is GTSNPN, CDR2 SVGIG (reference sequence). V was clipped by 5 bases and J by 2 bases, with 10 bases between them. The CDR3 consists of 13 residues. The chain's CDR3 is CAWGRQGNQPQHF. CDR3 coding DNA: TGTGCCTGGGGGAGACAGGGCAATCAGCCCCAGCATTTT. The whole variable domain, remainder taken from reference TRBV30 and TRBJ1-5, is SQTIHQWPATLVQPVGSPLSLECTVEGTSNPNLYWYRQAAGRGLQLLFYSVGIGQISSEVPQNLSASRPQDRQFILSSKKLLLSDSGFYLCAWGRQGNQPQHFGDGTRLSIL.

V usage is TRBV28 and J usage is TRBJ1-4; weak D call: TRBD1 (6 bases). The CDR3 is 19 amino acids. Germline assignment: CDR1 MDHEN and CDR2 SYDVKM. Deletions cut 6 bases from V and 2 bases from J, with 25 bases between. DNA for the CDR3: TGTGCCAGCAGGCCACCTCGGACAGCCCGGGTGGCGACTAATGAAAAACTGTTTTTT. Protein product: CASRPPRTARVATNEKLFF.

The chain employs TRBV28 and TRBJ2-3; D perhaps matches TRBD2 (5 bases). Looked up from germline, CDR1 is MDHEN and CDR2 is SYDVKM. CDR3 size: 16 residues. Trimming pared 3 bases from V and 0 bases from J, leaving 13 bases between. As DNA, the CDR3 is TGTGCCAGCAGTTTGTGGACTCTTTCTAGCACAGATACGCAGTATTTT. It is translated as CASSLWTLSSTDTQYF.

The rearrangement uses TRBV19 and TRBJ2-2; TRBD2 matches at 8 bases. The ends lost 0 bases at V and 4 bases at J; junction bases unmatched: 7. The CDR3 sequence is 17 residues long. From germline, CDR1 is LNHDA and CDR2 SQIVND (reference sequence). The CDR3 coding sequence is TGTGCCAGTAGTATAGATGGGCGGGGGGTAAGCACCGGGGAGCTGTTTTTT. Translated: CASSIDGRGVSTGELFF.

The chain recombines TRBV5-1 with TRBJ2-2, with no clear D. Trimming removed 0 bases at V and 7 bases at J, with 13 bases between. The CDR3 has 15 residues. Germline lookup yields CDR1 SGHRS and CDR2 YFSETQ. The CDR3 spells CASSLVLSTGGELFF. CDR3 in DNA: TGCGCCAGCAGCTTGGTGCTCAGTACGGGCGGGGAGCTGTTTTTT.

The chain recombines TRBV30 with TRBJ1-2, with unresolved D. V lost 3 bases to trimming and J lost 0 bases, with 11 bases between them. The CDR3 is made up of 14 amino acids. Germline assignment: CDR1 GTSNPN and CDR2 SVGIG (reference sequence). CDR3: CAWRTEPTNYGYTF. DNA for the CDR3: TGTGCCTGGAGGACTGAACCAACTAACTATGGCTACACCTTC.